Following are 14 T cell receptor beta chains from one sample sequenced in a study of spatial heterogeneity in lung cancer. Described time point: sample taken at primary tumor resection. Each CDR3 protein is one row after TCRdb ran MiXCR on the 5' RACE reads. The data hold more than 80,000 distinct CDR3 sequences, with around 12% observed a single time. The specimen comprised PBMCs, sampled at surgery. The receptors derive from a male donor with early-stage non-small cell lung cancer.

This clonotype has only a few counts. The V and J genes are TRBV18 and TRBJ2-7; D is unresolved. CDR3 size: 12 residues. V gave up 5 bases and J gave up 2 bases, with 7 bases separating them. Germline lookup yields CDR1 KGHSH and CDR2 LQKENI. The CDR3 bases are TGTGCCAGCTCATCTCCAACCTACGAGCAGTACTTC. The encoded protein is CASSSPTYEQYF.

This clonotype was seen a handful of times. The chain recombines TRBV28 with TRBJ2-7; D is undetermined. The germline V and J ends were trimmed by 3 bases and 1 base, with 10 bases remaining between them. The CDR3 runs to 14 residues. Germline V gene sequence: CDR1 MDHEN, CDR2 SYDVKM. Written as DNA, the CDR3 is TGTGCCAGCAGTTTCGGAAGCAGATCCTACGAGCAGTACTTC. This codes for CASSFGSRSYEQYF.

At least ten counts were recorded for this clonotype. The J gene is TRBJ1-6, the V gene TRBV5-1; D may be TRBD1 (5 bases). Trimming took 2 bases from V and 8 from J, leaving 11 bases between them. The CDR3 totals 14 residues. Looked up from germline, CDR1 is SGHRS and CDR2 is YFSETQ. Here the CDR3 reads CASSFAGRDSPLHF. CDR3 sequence (DNA): TGCGCCAGCAGCTTCGCGGGGCGCGATTCACCCCTCCACTTT.

This clonotype occurred many times. The rearrangement joins TRBV10-3 to TRBJ2-3; 7 bases map to TRBD2. This CDR3 spans 14 amino acids. Trimming at V came to 9 bases and at J to 6 bases, leaving 12 bases not matched to a gene. Germline loops: CDR1 ENHRY, CDR2 SYGVKD. The chain's CDR3 is CAIRLALDRDTQYF. In DNA, the CDR3 is TGTGCCATACGACTAGCCCTAGATAGGGATACGCAGTATTTT.

The V call is TRBV25-1, the J call TRBJ1-1; D unclear. V lost 8 bases and J lost 8, with 21 bases in between. The CDR3 spans 14 residues. Germline V gives CDR1 MGHDK, CDR2 SYGVNS. The CDR3 spells CASSLGSVGREAFF. CDR3 bases: TGTGCCAGCTCCTTAGGCAGCGTGGGCCGCGAAGCTTTCTTT. The full variable domain, its missing parts supplied by reference TRBV25-1 and TRBJ1-1, is EADIYQTPRYLVIGTGKKITLECSQTMGHDKMYWYQQDPGMELHLIHYSYGVNSTEKGDLSSESTVSRIRTEHFPLTLESARPSHTSQYLCASSLGSVGREAFFGQGTRLTVV.

This clonotype occurred many times. This chain joins TRBV7-2 and TRBJ2-5; TRBD1 is a possible D gene (5 bases). The length of the CDR3 is 14 residues. V was trimmed by 1 base and J by 5 bases, leaving 11 bases between them. The germline V gene encodes CDR1 SGHTA and CDR2 FQGNSA. CDR3 nucleotide sequence: TGTGCCAGCAGCTTAGGCTCAGGGTACGAGACCCAGTACTTC. Its translation is CASSLGSGYETQYF.

The V gene is TRBV6-5, the J gene TRBJ2-1; 7 positions agree with TRBD2. The germline V gene has CDR1 MNHEY and CDR2 SVGAGI. The J segment lost 7 bases and the V segment lost 2 bases, leaving 5 bases of the junction unmatched. The CDR3 has 14 amino acids. The CDR3, as DNA: TGTGCCAGCAGTTACCGCCTACTAGCGAATGAGCAGTTCTTC. This sequence encodes CASSYRLLANEQFF.

This chain connects TRBV7-2 to TRBJ2-1; 10 bases match TRBD2. J gave up 7 bases and V 5 bases, and 23 bases lay outside the gene matches. Germline V gives CDR1 SGHTA, CDR2 FQGNSA. CDR3 length: 20 residues. CDR3 region: CASSPHFASGSLYGENEQFF. As DNA, the CDR3 is TGTGCCAGCAGCCCCCACTTTGCTAGCGGGAGCCTGTATGGAGAGAATGAGCAGTTCTTC.

This clonotype showed up just a few times. V and J are TRBV7-2 and TRBJ1-5; 10 bases fit TRBD1. The CDR3 loop spans 15 amino acids. Germline V CDR1 and CDR2: SGHTA, FQGNSA. Trimming cost V 5 bases and J 4 bases; bases outside gene matches: 5. The CDR3 coding sequence is TGTGCCAGCAGCCGAGGACAGGGGGAAAATCAGCCCCAGCATTTT. This gives the protein CASSRGQGENQPQHF.

This clonotype was seen many times. The genes are TRBV12-3 or TRBV12-4 and TRBJ1-4; tentatively, D is TRBD1 (6 bases). V lost 7 bases to trimming and J lost 3 bases, with 12 bases between them. CDR3 length: 14 amino acids. As DNA, the CDR3 is TGTGCCAGCACAGAAGGGGGGTCTAATGAAAAACTGTTTTTT. The encoded protein is CASTEGGSNEKLFF.

This clonotype has at least ten counts. The chain carries TRBV18 and TRBJ2-5; D may be TRBD1 (5 bases). Trimming took 3 bases from V and 1 from J, leaving 24 bases between them. Germline V lookup: CDR1 KGHSH, CDR2 LQKENI. The CDR3 covers 19 residues. CDR3 region: CASSPIRLTGTGTQETQYF. The CDR3, as DNA: TGTGCCAGCTCACCTATCCGGTTGACCGGTACAGGAACCCAAGAGACCCAGTACTTC.

The rearrangement uses TRBV28 and TRBJ2-7; 12 bases are shared with TRBD1. Trimming removed 7 bases from V and 5 bases from J; junction bases left unmatched: 12. The CDR3 runs to 16 residues. Germline CDR1 is MDHEN and CDR2 is SYDVKM. The CDR3 sequence: CASTRTPGTGGDEQYF. CDR3 nucleotides: TGTGCCAGCACCAGAACCCCCGGGACAGGGGGCGACGAGCAGTACTTC.

In this sample, this clonotype turned up a few times. This chain uses TRBV2 with TRBJ1-5; tentatively, D is TRBD1 (6 bases). V gave up 8 bases and J gave up 1 base, with 15 bases separating them. The CDR3 is 15 residues long. Germline V gene lookup returns CDR1 SNHLY and CDR2 FYNNEI. CDR3 protein: CASGRGDWSNQPQHF. CDR3 nucleotide sequence: TGTGCCAGCGGGAGGGGGGATTGGAGCAATCAGCCCCAGCATTTT.

The sample holds many counts of this clonotype. The chain recombines TRBV20-1 with TRBJ2-7, with 7 bases lining up with TRBD2. Per the germline V gene, CDR1 is DFQATT and CDR2 is SNEGSKA (reference sequence). CDR3 length: 14 amino acids. Trimming took 3 bases from V and 0 from J; bases not matched to a gene: 5. In nucleotides, the CDR3 is TGCAGTGCTAGCAGTAGCGGGCCCTCCTACGAGCAGTACTTC. As protein: CSASSSGPSYEQYF.